Sequencing of this T cell receptor beta chain was carried out in a study of T cells expressing NK-cell markers. With the 5' RACE reads reprocessed, TCRdb shows one record per CDR3 protein and no DNA. The ten top clones account for about 10%, within a sample of about 390,000 distinct CDR3 sequences. CDR3 length: 15 amino acids. The germline V gene has CDR1 SEHNR and CDR2 FQNEAQ (reference sequence). The sequencing input was blood T cells: a sorted CD56 or NKG2C T cell subset, CD4+ or CD8+ T cells, or bulk PBMC T cells (not recorded which). This chain connects TRBV7-9 to TRBJ2-3; TCRdb outputs TRBD1, but without DNA this stays unchecked. The receptor was isolated from a woman in her fifties or sixties in good health. CDR3 amino acids: CASTRDTSWADTQYF.